Listed here are 11 T cell receptor beta chains from one sample, sequenced in a study of shared clonotypes between healthy human individuals (dated by TCRdb to the early 2020s). For the CD8 naive samples, CD45RO-negative cells were positively selected for CCR7, yielding a CD45RA+CCR7+ population from which TemRA cells were excluded. Libraries were built with the immunoSEQ multiplex PCR assay. TCRdb's version of the immuneACCESS table is confined to in-frame rearrangements and falls short of the full clone set. An unresolved V gene accounts for under half of the shortfall where checked; the remainder is of unknown origin. This sample holds roughly 550,000 clones; 95% to 96% were observed only once. Of the sample, 0.11% falls within the top ten clones. The sample was naive CD8+ T cells sorted from blood. The cell subset or site label of this sample denotes: CD45RA+CCR7+. Every receptor here comes from a woman aged 25 to 39 in good health.

V is TRBV28 and J is TRBJ1-1, with D perhaps matching TRBD1 (6 bases). The CDR3 runs 15 residues. Trimming took 7 bases from V and 11 from J, leaving 26 bases between them. The germline CDR1 and CDR2 sequences are MDHEN and SYDVKM. The CDR3 sequence: CASNSRGGPPGEAFF. The CDR3, as DNA: TGTGCCAGCAACTCCCGGGGGGGTCCTCCAGGGGAGGCTTTCTTT.

The gene calls are TRBV7-6 and TRBJ2-5; either TRBD1 or TRBD2 may fit D (6 bases each). The J call may be mistaken, given a closer DNA end match to TRBJ2-7. CDR1 and CDR2 from the germline V gene are SGHVS and FNYEAQ. CDR3 length: 15 residues. CDR3 DNA: TGTGCCAGCAGCTTGGGTGGGGGGCCAATCTACGAGCAGTACTTC. Translating it yields CASSLGGGPIYEQYF.

The chain recombines TRBV7-9 with TRBJ1-2; 8 nucleotides match TRBD1. The CDR3 runs to 15 residues. Looked up from germline, CDR1 is SEHNR and CDR2 is FQNEAQ (reference sequence). V shed 4 bases and J 4 bases; nucleotides not matched to a gene: 8. The CDR3 region is CASSSDRVRGYGYTF. CDR3 in DNA: TGTGCCAGCAGCTCGGACAGGGTTCGTGGCTATGGCTACACCTTC. The full variable domain, rest sourced from reference TRBV7-9 and TRBJ1-2, is DTGVSQNPRHKITKRGQNVTFRCDPISEHNRLYWYRQTLGQGPEFLTYFQNEAQLEKSRLLSDRFSAERPKGSFSTLEIQRTEQGDSAMYLCASSSDRVRGYGYTFGSGTRLTVV.

The J gene is TRBJ1-2, the V gene TRBV28; weak D call: TRBD1 (6 bases). Germline CDR1 and CDR2: MDHEN and SYDVKM. Trimming took 6 bases from V and 8 from J, leaving 22 bases between them. CDR3 length: 15 residues. For the CDR3, the DNA is TGTGCCAGCAGCGGGCGCGGGGGCTGGTATGGAGGCTACACCTTC. This encodes CASSGRGGWYGGYTF.

The rearrangement links TRBV6-5 to TRBJ1-1; D possibly corresponds to TRBD1 (6 bases). CDR3 length equals 14 residues. Trimming shortened V by 5 bases and J by 1 base, and 11 bases separated the two germline ends. From germline, CDR1 is MNHEY and CDR2 SVGAGI. The DNA for the CDR3 is TGTGCCAGCAGTGGGGGGGCCTGGAACACTGAAGCTTTCTTT. Amino acid sequence: CASSGGAWNTEAFF.

This clone was counted once. The chain couples TRBV11-3 to TRBJ2-4; unclear D gene. From germline, CDR1 is SGHNT and CDR2 YENEEA. This CDR3 is built from 13 residues. Trimming shortened V by 1 base and J by 8 bases, and 9 bases separated the two germline ends. Here the CDR3 reads CASSLVGNDIQYF. For the CDR3, the DNA is TGTGCCAGCAGCTTAGTGGGCAACGACATTCAGTACTTC.

The V call is TRBV15, the J call TRBJ2-5, with 7 bases matching TRBD1. The end of the DNA is better explained by TRBJ2-7, so the J call may be wrong. Germline V CDR1 and CDR2: LNHNV, YYDKDF (reference sequence). The CDR3 loop spans 14 amino acids. The CDR3 DNA is TGTGCCACCAGCGAAACAGGGGCCGCCTACGAGCAGTACTTC. This codes for CATSETGAAYEQYF.

A single count supports this clone. The chain links TRBV4-1 to TRBJ2-7; D not certain. The ends were cut back, 2 bases at V and 0 bases at J, with 5 bases in the middle. This CDR3 is 13 amino acids long. CDR1 MGHRA and CDR2 YSYEKL come from the germline V gene. CDR3 region: CASSQRHSYEQYF. Here the CDR3 DNA reads TGCGCCAGCAGCCAAAGACACTCCTACGAGCAGTACTTC.

This chain links TRBV13 with TRBJ2-1; 11 nucleotides line up with TRBD2. The germline gives CDR1 PRHDT, CDR2 FYEKMQ (reference sequence). The CDR3 length is 14 residues. The V and J ends lost 6 bases and 9 bases, in that order; junction bases with no gene match: 7. The CDR3 bases are TGTGCCAGCAGGGGGGCTAGCGGGAGGCTTGAGCAGTTCTTC. Protein sequence: CASRGASGRLEQFF.

J is TRBJ2-3 and V is TRBV5-8, with D possibly TRBD1 on 5 matching bases. From germline, CDR1 is SGHTS and CDR2 YDEGEE. The CDR3 totals 15 residues. The V and J ends lost 1 base and 3 bases respectively, with 12 bases between them. CDR3 DNA: TGTGCCAGCAGCTTGAACCAGGGCGTAACAGATACGCAGTATTTT. This codes for CASSLNQGVTDTQYF. Drawing the rest from reference TRBV5-8 and TRBJ2-3, the complete variable domain is EAGVTQSPTHLIKTRGQQATLRCSPISGHTSVYWYQQALGLGLQFLLWYDEGEERNRGNFPPRFSGRQFPNYSSELNVNALELEDSALYLCASSLNQGVTDTQYFGPGTRLTVL.

The chain employs TRBV5-1 and TRBJ2-1, with 7 bases fitting TRBD1. The J segment lost 13 bases and the V segment lost 5 bases, leaving 9 bases of the junction unmatched. Germline lookup yields CDR1 SGHRS and CDR2 YFSETQ. This CDR3 comprises 12 residues. The CDR3 coding sequence is TGCGCCAGCAGGGAAGAGGGGGCAATTCAGTTCTTC. It encodes CASREEGAIQFF.